The 11 T cell receptor beta chains below come from one sample, sequenced in a study of blood T cell repertoires in COVID-19. Sequencing used immunoSEQ multiplex PCR; TCRdb keeps in-frame clones, though not all of them. The sample contains roughly 56,000 clones, 89% of which appear only once. The sequencing sample was made of peripheral blood. Receptors were obtained from a human donor in a cohort sampled during active COVID-19.

The rearrangement joins TRBV5-1 to TRBJ1-6; TRBD1 matches 7 bases. This CDR3 is built from 13 residues. CDR1 and CDR2 (germline): SGHRS, YFSETQ. V lost 5 bases and J lost 6; bases outside the gene matches: 2. The CDR3 nucleotides are TGCGCCAGCAGACGGGACAGTAATTCACCCCTCCACTTT. Protein sequence: CASRRDSNSPLHF.

For this clone: The junction departs from germline at one end; a sequencing error may be responsible. The chain joins TRBV29-1 to TRBJ2-1, with no clear D. This CDR3 spans 14 amino acids. Germline assignment: CDR1 SQVTM and CDR2 ANQGSEA. This chain's CDR3 is CSSSTVMGYNKQFF. Written as DNA, the CDR3 is TGCAGCTCCAGCACCGTCATGGGCTACAATAAGCAGTTCTTC.

This clone occurred a few times. The chain has TRBV19 and TRBJ1-1; TRBD1 matches at 7 bases. Germline V gives CDR1 LNHDA, CDR2 SQIVND (reference sequence). The CDR3 runs to 16 residues. The junction had 13 bases not matched to a gene; V was cut back by 5 bases and J by 4 bases. CDR3 DNA: TGTGCCAGTAGTTTCCTGGACAGGCCAGCAGGCACTGAAGCTTTCTTT. It specifies CASSFLDRPAGTEAFF.

V is TRBV2 and J is TRBJ2-7; D may be TRBD1 (5 bases). Germline V gene sequence: CDR1 SNHLY, CDR2 FYNNEI. The CDR3 contains 15 residues. Deletions cut 1 base from V and 4 bases from J, with 14 bases between. The DNA of the CDR3 is TGTGCCAGCAGTGAAGGGCAGGGTTTACCTTACGAGCAGTACTTC. It encodes CASSEGQGLPYEQYF.

The chain has TRBV29-1 and TRBJ2-6, with a possible D match to TRBD1 (6 bases). The V end was cut by 3 bases, the J end by 2 bases, with 11 bases between. Per germline, CDR1 SQVTM and CDR2 ANQGSEA. This CDR3 comprises 15 residues. The CDR3 nucleotides read TGCAGCGTTGAGGGTAACAGGGCTGGGGCCAACGTCCTGACTTTC. Translation: CSVEGNRAGANVLTF.

This clone appeared once. The rearrangement links TRBV6-5 to TRBJ2-3; 10 bases line up with TRBD2. The ends lost 7 bases at V and 2 bases at J; junction bases unmatched: 3. This CDR3 contains 14 residues. Germline assignment: CDR1 MNHEY and CDR2 SVGAGI. CDR3 sequence: CASIAGGHTDTQYF. CDR3 in DNA: TGTGCCAGCATAGCGGGGGGCCACACAGATACGCAGTATTTT.

The J gene is TRBJ1-1, the V gene TRBV18; no firm D call. The germline gives CDR1 KGHSH, CDR2 LQKENI. The V end was cut by 3 bases, the J end by 2 bases, with 7 bases between. This CDR3 comprises 13 residues. Written as DNA, the CDR3 is TGTGCCAGCTCACCTCGGGGAAACACTGAAGCTTTCTTT. Translation: CASSPRGNTEAFF.

This chain links TRBV6-5 with TRBJ2-2; 9 nucleotides match TRBD2. Germline loops: CDR1 MNHEY, CDR2 SVGAGI. Trimming removed 2 bases from V and 4 bases from J; junction bases left unmatched: 2. There are 15 residues in the CDR3. CDR3 DNA: TGTGCCAGCAGTTACAGCGGGGGGCGCACCGGGGAGCTGTTTTTT. Translating it yields CASSYSGGRTGELFF.

The CDR3 DNA follows: TGTGCCAGCAGTTACGGGCTAGCGGGTAATATCTACGAGCAGTACTTC. Its protein product is CASSYGLAGNIYEQYF. The gene calls are TRBV6-2 or TRBV6-3 and TRBJ2-7; TRBD2 matches 8 bases. The CDR3 spans 16 residues. Per the germline V gene, CDR1 is MNHEY and CDR2 is SVGEGT. Trimming took 2 bases from V and 3 from J; bases not matched to a gene: 9.

This CDR3 is CASSIKPGVSYNSPLHF. The CDR3 DNA sequence: TGTGCCAGCAGTATAAAACCGGGAGTATCCTATAATTCACCCCTCCACTTT. The V and J genes are TRBV27 and TRBJ1-6; D not resolved. Germline loops: CDR1 MNHEY, CDR2 SMNVEV (reference sequence). With 5 bases removed from V and 1 base from J, the gap between germline ends came to 15 bases. CDR3 length: 17 amino acids.

This chain links TRBV7-2 with TRBJ2-5; no reliable D call. The germline V and J ends were trimmed by 0 bases and 0 bases, with 8 bases remaining between them. Germline V lookup: CDR1 SGHTA, CDR2 FQGNSA. This CDR3 contains 15 residues. CDR3 coding DNA: TGTGCCAGCAGCTTAGCACCACAGAACCAAGAGACCCAGTACTTC. Translating it yields CASSLAPQNQETQYF. Based on the CDR3 plus reference TRBV7-2 and TRBJ2-5, the full variable domain is GAGVSQSPSNKVTEKGKDVELRCDPISGHTALYWYRQSLGQGLEFLIYFQGNSAPDKSGLPSDRFSAERTGGSVSTLTIQRTQQEDSAVYLCASSLAPQNQETQYFGPGTRLLVL.